This TCR beta chain was recovered during a study of T cell responses to AZD1222 COVID-19 vaccine. Generated by immunoSEQ multiplex PCR, the TCRdb table keeps only in-frame clones and is missing some. This table has about 94,000 clones, roughly 90% appearing once. This clone was recorded only once. The target antigen is unknown. Study-level results: The study identified only a handful of AZD1222 recipients as seropositive at baseline. Vaccine-related CD4 TCRs covered spike, predominating at 160-218 and 743-854. The donor cohort was predominantly white British with a female majority, and clonal diversity may have been underestimated. All repertoire sampling was performed exclusively after the peak T cell response.

Trimming left V 10 bases short and J 1 base short, with 15 bases between. The V gene's germline CDR1 is MDHEN and CDR2 SYDVKM. The CDR3 runs 14 residues. The source was peripheral blood, collected on day 0 of AZD1222 vaccination. The gene calls are TRBV28 and TRBJ2-3; no reliable D call. The receptor's source is an adult in good health. This CDR3 is CATTDARGTDTQYF. The CDR3 coding sequence is TGTGCCACCACGGACGCCCGGGGCACAGATACGCAGTATTTT.